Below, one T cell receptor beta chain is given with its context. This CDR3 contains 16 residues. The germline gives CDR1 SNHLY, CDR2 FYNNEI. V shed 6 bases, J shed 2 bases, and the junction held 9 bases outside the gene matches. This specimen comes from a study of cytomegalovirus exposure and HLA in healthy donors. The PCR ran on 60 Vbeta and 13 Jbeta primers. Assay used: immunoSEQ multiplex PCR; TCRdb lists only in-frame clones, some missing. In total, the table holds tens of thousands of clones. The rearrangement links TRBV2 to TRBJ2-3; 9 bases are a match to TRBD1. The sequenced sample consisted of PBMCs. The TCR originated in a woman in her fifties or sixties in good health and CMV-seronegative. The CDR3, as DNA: TGTGCCAGCAGCTCGGGACAGGGATGGCCCACAGATACGCAGTATTTT. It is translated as CASSSGQGWPTDTQYF.